The sequence of this T cell receptor beta chain was determined in a study of shared clonotypes between healthy human individuals. Terminally differentiated effector memory CD45RA+ cells were excluded from the naive CD8 cells, which were CD45RO-negative and positively selected for CCR7. Of note for this clone: Different DNA sequences within this sample yield the same CDR3.

The repertoire was sequenced with immunoSEQ multiplex PCR; TCRdb's copy has only in-frame clones and lacks some. The table shows some 2 million clones, with approximately 94% occurring only once. This receptor was identified in a man younger than 35 in good health. The sequenced sample was naive CD8+ T cells sorted from blood.

The CDR3 loop reads CASSLAGGSYEQYF. CDR3 in DNA: TGCGCCAGCAGCTTGGCTGGCGGCTCCTACGAGCAGTACTTC. The chain is built from TRBV5-1 and TRBJ2-7; D ambiguous. The CDR3 contains 14 residues. CDR1 is SGHRS and CDR2 is YFSETQ in the germline V gene. With 0 bases removed from V and 0 bases from J, the gap between germline ends came to 7 bases.